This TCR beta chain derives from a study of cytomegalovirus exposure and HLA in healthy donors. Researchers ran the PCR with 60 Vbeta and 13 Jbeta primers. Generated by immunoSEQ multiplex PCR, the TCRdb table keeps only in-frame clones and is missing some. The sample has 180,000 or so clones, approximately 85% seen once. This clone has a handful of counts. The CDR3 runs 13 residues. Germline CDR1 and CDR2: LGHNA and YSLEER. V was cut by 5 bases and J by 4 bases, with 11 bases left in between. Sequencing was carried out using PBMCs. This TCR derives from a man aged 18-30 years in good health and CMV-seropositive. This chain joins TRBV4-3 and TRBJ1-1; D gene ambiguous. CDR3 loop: CASSLNSGTEAFF. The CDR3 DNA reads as TGCGCCAGCAGCTTGAACAGCGGCACTGAAGCTTTCTTT.